The rows below give T cell receptor beta chains drawn from one sample of a study of vaccination and CD4 T cells after COVID-19. Their cognate antigens are unknown. One entry per CDR3 protein results from TCRdb running MiXCR on the PCR reads. The sample carries 8,500 to 13,000 distinct CDR3 sequences, under 60% recorded once. Sequencing was done on a sample of CD4+ T cells from blood, cultured in vitro. Receptors were obtained from a human donor who had recovered from COVID-19. CDR3s leave out the opening cysteine and the closing phenylalanine or tryptophan. A D gene is named only where the DNA matches it firmly.

j_call v_call d_call cdr3_aa
TRBJ2-5 TRBV12-3/TRBV12-4 TRBD2 ASSNSGGQETQY
TRBJ2-5 TRBV11-2 - ASSLAPRGLETQY
TRBJ2-5 TRBV6-1 TRBD2 ASSRGGTKETQY
TRBJ1-1 TRBV3-1 - ASSQPQGNTEAF
TRBJ1-2 TRBV7-9 - ASSPSQGSDYDYT
TRBJ1-3 TRBV30 - ANYAAGNTIY
TRBJ2-7 TRBV6-1 - ASRAGSVREQY
TRBJ1-1 TRBV18 - ASSQGEDTEAF
TRBJ2-5 TRBV3-1 - ASSLEETQY
TRBJ1-3 TRBV7-9 - ASSSDGDTIY